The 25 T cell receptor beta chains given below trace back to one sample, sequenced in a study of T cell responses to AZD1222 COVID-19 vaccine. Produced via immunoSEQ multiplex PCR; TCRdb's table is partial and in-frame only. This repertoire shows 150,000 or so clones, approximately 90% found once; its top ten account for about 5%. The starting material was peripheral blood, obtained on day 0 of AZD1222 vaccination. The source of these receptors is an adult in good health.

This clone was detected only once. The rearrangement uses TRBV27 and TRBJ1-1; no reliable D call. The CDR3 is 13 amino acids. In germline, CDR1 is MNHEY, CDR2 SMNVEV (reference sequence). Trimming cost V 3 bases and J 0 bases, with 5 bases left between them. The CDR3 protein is CASSLTVNTEAFF. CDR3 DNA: TGTGCCAGCAGTTTGACGGTGAACACTGAAGCTTTCTTT.

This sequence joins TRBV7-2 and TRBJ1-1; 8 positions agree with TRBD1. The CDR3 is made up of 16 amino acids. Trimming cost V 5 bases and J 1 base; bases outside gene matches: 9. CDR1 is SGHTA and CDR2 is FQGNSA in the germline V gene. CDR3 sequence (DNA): TGTGCCAGCAGCCTAACAGGGGGTGGCCAGAACACTGAAGCTTTCTTT. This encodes CASSLTGGGQNTEAFF.

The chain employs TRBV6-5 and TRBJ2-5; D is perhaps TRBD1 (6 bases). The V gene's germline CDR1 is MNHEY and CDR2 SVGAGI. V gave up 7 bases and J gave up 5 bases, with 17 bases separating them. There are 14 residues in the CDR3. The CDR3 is CASTRTDRWETQYF. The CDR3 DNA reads TGTGCCAGCACTAGAACAGACAGGTGGGAGACCCAGTACTTC.

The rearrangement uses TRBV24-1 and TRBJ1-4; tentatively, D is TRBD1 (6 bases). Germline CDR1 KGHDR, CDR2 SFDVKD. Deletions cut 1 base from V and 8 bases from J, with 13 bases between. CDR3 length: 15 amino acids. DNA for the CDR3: TGTGCCACCAGTGATTTTAGGGGGGCCGGAGAAAAACTGTTTTTT. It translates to CATSDFRGAGEKLFF.

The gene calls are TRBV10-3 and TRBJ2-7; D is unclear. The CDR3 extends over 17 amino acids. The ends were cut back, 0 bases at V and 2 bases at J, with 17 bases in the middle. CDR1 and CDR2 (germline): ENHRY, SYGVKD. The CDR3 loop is CAISESLGPPPPYEQYF. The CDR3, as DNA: TGTGCCATCAGTGAGTCCCTCGGACCACCCCCCCCCTACGAGCAGTACTTC.

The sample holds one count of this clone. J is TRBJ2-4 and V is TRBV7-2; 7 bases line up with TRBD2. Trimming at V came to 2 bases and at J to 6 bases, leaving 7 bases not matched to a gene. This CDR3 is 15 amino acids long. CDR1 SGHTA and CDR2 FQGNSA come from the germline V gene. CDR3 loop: CASSLSAGELNIQYF. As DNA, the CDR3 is TGTGCCAGCAGCTTATCGGCGGGAGAACTAAACATTCAGTACTTC.

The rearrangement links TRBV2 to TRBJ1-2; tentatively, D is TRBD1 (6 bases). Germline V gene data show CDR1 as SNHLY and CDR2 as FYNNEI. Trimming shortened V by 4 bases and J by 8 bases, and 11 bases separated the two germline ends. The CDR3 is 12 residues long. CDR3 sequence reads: CASSGGLDGYTF. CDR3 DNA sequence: TGTGCCAGCAGTGGGGGGCTTGACGGCTACACCTTC.

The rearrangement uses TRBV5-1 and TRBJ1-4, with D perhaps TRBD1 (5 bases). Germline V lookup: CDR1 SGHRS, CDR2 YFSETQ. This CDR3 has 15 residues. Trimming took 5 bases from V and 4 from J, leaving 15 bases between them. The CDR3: CASSLTEVHNEKLFF. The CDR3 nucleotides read TGCGCCAGCAGTCTGACAGAGGTTCATAATGAAAAACTGTTTTTT.

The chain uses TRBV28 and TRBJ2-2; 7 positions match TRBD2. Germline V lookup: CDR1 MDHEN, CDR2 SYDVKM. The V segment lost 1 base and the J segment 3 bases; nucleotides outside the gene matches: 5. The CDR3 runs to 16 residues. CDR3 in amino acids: CASSLLGSGDTGELFF. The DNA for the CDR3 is TGTGCCAGCAGTTTATTAGGGAGCGGGGACACCGGGGAGCTGTTTTTT.

The CDR3 spells CASSLGKGGDTEAFF. The CDR3 coding sequence is TGTGCCAGCAGCTTAGGAAAGGGTGGAGACACTGAAGCTTTCTTT. The chain combines TRBV11-2 with TRBJ1-1; D gene ambiguous. The CDR3 has 15 residues. CDR1 is SGHAT and CDR2 is FQNNGV in the germline V gene. V was cut by 1 base and J by 3 bases, with 12 bases left in between.

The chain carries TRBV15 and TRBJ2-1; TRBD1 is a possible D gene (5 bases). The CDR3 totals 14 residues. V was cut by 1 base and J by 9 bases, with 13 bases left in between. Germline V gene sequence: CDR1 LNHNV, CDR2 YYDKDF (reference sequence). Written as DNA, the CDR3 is TGTGCCACCAGCAGAGGGGGCTGGCTATCTGAGCAGTTCTTC. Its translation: CATSRGGWLSEQFF.

The chain's CDR3 is CASSYRTGGQNGYTF. CDR3 bases: TGTGCCAGCAGTTACCGGACAGGGGGCCAGAATGGCTACACCTTC. The V call is TRBV6-5, the J call TRBJ1-2; 11 bases agree with TRBD1. Unmatched junction bases numbered 5, after V lost 2 bases and J lost 6 bases. This CDR3 has 15 residues. Per germline, CDR1 MNHEY and CDR2 SVGAGI.

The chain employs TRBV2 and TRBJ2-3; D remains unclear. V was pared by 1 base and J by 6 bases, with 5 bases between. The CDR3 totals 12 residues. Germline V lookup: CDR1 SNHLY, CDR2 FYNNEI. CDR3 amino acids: CASSEVRDTQYF. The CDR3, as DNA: TGTGCCAGCAGTGAAGTAAGGGATACGCAGTATTTT.

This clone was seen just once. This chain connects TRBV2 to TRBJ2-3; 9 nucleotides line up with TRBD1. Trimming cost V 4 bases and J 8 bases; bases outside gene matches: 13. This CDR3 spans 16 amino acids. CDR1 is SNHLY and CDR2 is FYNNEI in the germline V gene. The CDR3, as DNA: TGTGCCAGCAGTGGGATTCGGGACAGGGTCCCGGGTACGCAGTATTTT. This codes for CASSGIRDRVPGTQYF.

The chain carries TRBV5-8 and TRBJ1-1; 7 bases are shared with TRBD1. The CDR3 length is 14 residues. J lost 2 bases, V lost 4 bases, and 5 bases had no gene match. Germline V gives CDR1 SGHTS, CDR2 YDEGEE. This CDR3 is CASSRHRGNTEAFF. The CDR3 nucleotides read TGTGCCAGCAGCAGGCACAGGGGAAACACTGAAGCTTTCTTT.

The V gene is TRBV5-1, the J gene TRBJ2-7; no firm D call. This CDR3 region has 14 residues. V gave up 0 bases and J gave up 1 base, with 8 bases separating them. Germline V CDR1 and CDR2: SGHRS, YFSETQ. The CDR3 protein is CASSLVSASYEQYF. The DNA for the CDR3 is TGCGCCAGCAGCTTGGTTTCAGCTTCCTACGAGCAGTACTTC.

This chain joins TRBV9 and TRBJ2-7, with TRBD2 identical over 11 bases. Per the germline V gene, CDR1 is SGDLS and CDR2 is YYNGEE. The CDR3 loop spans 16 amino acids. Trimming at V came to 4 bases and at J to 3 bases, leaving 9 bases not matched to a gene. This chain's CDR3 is CASSPHAGLAVYEQYF. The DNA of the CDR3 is TGTGCCAGCAGCCCACACGCGGGACTAGCGGTCTACGAGCAGTACTTC.

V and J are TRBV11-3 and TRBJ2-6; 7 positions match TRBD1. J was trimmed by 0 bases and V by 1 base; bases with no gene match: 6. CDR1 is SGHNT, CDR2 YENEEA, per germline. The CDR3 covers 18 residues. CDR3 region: CASSLVGGTSSGANVLTF. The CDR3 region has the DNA TGTGCCAGCAGCTTAGTAGGGGGCACGAGCTCTGGGGCCAACGTCCTGACTTTC.

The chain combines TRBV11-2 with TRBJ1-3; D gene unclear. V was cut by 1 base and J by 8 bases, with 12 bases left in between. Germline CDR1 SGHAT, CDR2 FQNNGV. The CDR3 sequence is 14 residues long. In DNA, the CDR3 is TGTGCCAGCAGCTTAGGACAAGGATTGTACACCATATATTTT. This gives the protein CASSLGQGLYTIYF.

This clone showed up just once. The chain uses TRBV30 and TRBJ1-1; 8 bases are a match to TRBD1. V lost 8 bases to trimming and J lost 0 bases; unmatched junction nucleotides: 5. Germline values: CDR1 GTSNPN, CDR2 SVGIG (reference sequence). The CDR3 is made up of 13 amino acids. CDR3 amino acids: CAGRTGMNTEAFF. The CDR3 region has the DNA TGTGCCGGACGGACAGGGATGAACACTGAAGCTTTCTTT.

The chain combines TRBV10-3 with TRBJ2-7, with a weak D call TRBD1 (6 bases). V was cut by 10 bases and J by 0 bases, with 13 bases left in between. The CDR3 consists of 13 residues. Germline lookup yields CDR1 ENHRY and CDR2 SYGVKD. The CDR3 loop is CATLTGSSYEQYF. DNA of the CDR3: TGTGCCACTTTGACAGGTAGCTCCTACGAGCAGTACTTC.

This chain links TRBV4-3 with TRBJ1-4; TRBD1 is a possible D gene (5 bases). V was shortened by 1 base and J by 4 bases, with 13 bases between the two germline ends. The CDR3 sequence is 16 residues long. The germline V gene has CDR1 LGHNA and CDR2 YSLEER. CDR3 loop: CASSQVRGMGNEKLFF. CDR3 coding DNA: TGCGCCAGCAGCCAAGTTCGGGGGATGGGTAATGAAAAACTGTTTTTT.

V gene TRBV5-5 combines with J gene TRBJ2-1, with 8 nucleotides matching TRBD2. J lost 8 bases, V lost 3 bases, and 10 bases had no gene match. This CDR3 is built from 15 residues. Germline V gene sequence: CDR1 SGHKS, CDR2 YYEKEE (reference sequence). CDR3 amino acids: CASSSKTSDVDEQFF. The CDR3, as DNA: TGTGCCAGCAGCTCCAAGACTAGCGATGTGGATGAGCAGTTCTTC.

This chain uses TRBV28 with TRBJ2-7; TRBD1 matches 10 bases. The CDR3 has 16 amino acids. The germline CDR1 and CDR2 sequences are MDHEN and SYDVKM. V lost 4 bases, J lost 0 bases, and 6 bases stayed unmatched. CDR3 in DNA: TGTGCCAGCAGTTATGACAGGGGGCAGAGCTCCTACGAGCAGTACTTC. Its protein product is CASSYDRGQSSYEQYF. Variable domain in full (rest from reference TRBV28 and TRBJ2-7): DVKVTQSSRYLVKRTGEKVFLECVQDMDHENMFWYRQDPGLGLRLIYFSYDVKMKEKGDIPEGYSVSREKKERFSLILESASTNQTSMYLCASSYDRGQSSYEQYFGPGTRLTVT.

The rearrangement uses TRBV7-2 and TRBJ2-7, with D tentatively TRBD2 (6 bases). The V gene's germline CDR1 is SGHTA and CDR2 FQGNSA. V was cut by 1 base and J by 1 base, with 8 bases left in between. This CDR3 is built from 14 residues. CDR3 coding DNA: TGTGCCAGCAGCTTAGACGGGGGTTCCTACGAGCAGTACTTC. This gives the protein CASSLDGGSYEQYF.